These 26 T cell receptor beta chains share one sample of origin, sequenced in a study of CD8 T cells in ankylosing spondylitis. Study outcomes and limitations: A motif in TCR beta, a set of about eight highly homologous variants, appeared characteristic of ankylosing spondylitis blood.

No antigens are known for them. TCRdb analysed the 5' RACE reads with MiXCR anew, one entry per CDR3 protein. The sample comprises 500,000 to 650,000 distinct CDR3 sequences, roughly 5.2% of which are singletons, and around 3.4% rests with the top ten. Sequencing was done on a sample of blood, either unsorted or a sorted T cell fraction (not recorded which). The origin of the receptors is a male donor with ankylosing spondylitis.

This clonotype was seen repeatedly, ten times or more. V usage is TRBV7-9 and J usage is TRBJ1-1; 9 bases agree with TRBD1. With 1 base clipped from V and 4 bases from J, the junction kept 10 bases outside the gene matches. The CDR3 is 17 amino acids. Per the germline V gene, CDR1 is SEHNR and CDR2 is FQNEAQ (reference sequence). The DNA of the CDR3 is TGTGCCAGCAGCTTAGAACGGGACAGGGAAAGGACCACTGAAGCTTTCTTT. It codes for CASSLERDRERTTEAFF. The full variable domain, rest sourced from reference TRBV7-9 and TRBJ1-1, is DTGVSQNPRHKITKRGQNVTFRCDPISEHNRLYWYRQTLGQGPEFLTYFQNEAQLEKSRLLSDRFSAERPKGSFSTLEIQRTEQGDSAMYLCASSLERDRERTTEAFFGQGTRLTVV.

This clonotype appeared a few times. The V gene is TRBV20-1, the J gene TRBJ2-7; D is unresolved. The germline CDR1 and CDR2 sequences are DFQATT and SNEGSKA (reference sequence). The CDR3 is 12 amino acids. Trimming took 0 bases from V and 3 from J, leaving 6 bases between them. This chain's CDR3 is CSARDINYEQYF. The DNA for the CDR3 is TGCAGTGCTAGAGATATTAACTACGAGCAGTACTTC.

This clonotype has more than one count but fewer than ten. CDR3 bases: TGTGCCAGCAGCCGCGGGGGTGAACAAGAGACCCAGTACTTC. Protein: CASSRGGEQETQYF. The chain links TRBV7-6 to TRBJ2-5, with 7 bases identical to TRBD2. CDR3 length: 14 residues. J was trimmed by 2 bases and V by 5 bases; bases with no gene match: 5. Germline V lookup: CDR1 SGHVS, CDR2 FNYEAQ.

This clonotype was detected ten times or more. V gene TRBV12-3 or TRBV12-4 combines with J gene TRBJ2-3; maybe TRBD2 (5 bases). This CDR3 region has 16 residues. V lost 2 bases and J lost 1, with 13 bases in between. The CDR3 DNA reads TGTGCCAGCAGTTTAAGTCTAGCCGGCGGCACAGATACGCAGTATTTT. It specifies CASSLSLAGGTDTQYF.

This clonotype has ten or more counts. The gene calls are TRBV6-2 or TRBV6-3 and TRBJ2-7; D unresolved. CDR1 is MNHEY, CDR2 SVGEGT, per germline. The CDR3 extends over 12 amino acids. V was shortened by 7 bases and J by 4 bases, with 11 bases between the two germline ends. CDR3 in amino acids: CASTSRPYEQYF. The DNA for the CDR3 is TGTGCCAGCACCTCCAGACCATACGAGCAGTACTTC.

This clonotype was seen repeatedly, ten times or more. The rearrangement joins TRBV25-1 to TRBJ1-1, with D perhaps matching TRBD1 (5 bases). Trimming took off 1 base at V and 1 base at J, with 19 bases between the two ends. CDR3 length: 18 residues. In germline, CDR1 is MGHDK, CDR2 SYGVNS. CDR3 sequence (DNA): TGTGCCAGCAGTGAATTTGCTGGTACTGGGGGGGGGAACACTGAAGCTTTCTTT. It is translated as CASSEFAGTGGGNTEAFF.

The CDR3 is CASSQGQGTYNSPLHF. The CDR3 DNA reads TGTGCCAGCAGCCAAGGACAGGGCACATATAATTCACCCCTCCACTTT. The genes are TRBV7-8 and TRBJ1-6; TRBD1 aligns across 8 bases. Germline V gives CDR1 SGHVS, CDR2 FQNEAQ. Trimming cost V 5 bases and J 4 bases; bases outside gene matches: 7. The CDR3 consists of 16 residues. Using reference TRBV7-8 and TRBJ1-6 for the parts outside the CDR3, the full variable domain is GAGVSQSPRYKVAKRGQDVALRCDPISGHVSLFWYQQALGQGPEFLTYFQNEAQLDKSGLPSDRFFAERPEGSVSTLKIQRTQQEDSAVYLCASSQGQGTYNSPLHFGNGTRLTVT.

This clonotype has at least ten counts. The chain carries TRBV27 and TRBJ1-2; D uncertain. Germline V lookup: CDR1 MNHEY, CDR2 SMNVEV (reference sequence). The length of the CDR3 is 13 residues. Trimming stripped 2 bases from V and 3 bases from J, with 7 bases between. Written as DNA, the CDR3 is TGTGCCAGCAGTTTAGGGCGGGACTATGGCTACACCTTC. Translating it yields CASSLGRDYGYTF.

This clonotype was counted ten times or more. The chain links TRBV5-5 to TRBJ1-5; D ambiguous. The CDR3 runs 14 residues. V was cut by 4 bases and J by 3 bases, with 11 bases left in between. Germline lookup yields CDR1 SGHKS and CDR2 YYEKEE (reference sequence). CDR3: CASSPHGTNQPQHF. The CDR3 bases are TGTGCCAGCAGCCCCCACGGTACCAATCAGCCCCAGCATTTT.

This clonotype was counted many times. The V gene is TRBV12-3 or TRBV12-4, the J gene TRBJ2-7, with a tentative D call TRBD2 (7 bases). V was clipped by 6 bases and J by 6 bases, with 18 bases between them. The CDR3 is 14 residues long. For the CDR3, the DNA is TGTGCCAGCAGCCTAGGGGGGGCGTTTACCGAGCAGTACTTC. Its protein is CASSLGGAFTEQYF.

This clonotype showed up just a few times. The genes are TRBV20-1 and TRBJ2-1; 7 bases are shared with TRBD2. Germline trimming cut 0 bases from V and 1 base from J; bases unmatched to any gene: 6. There are 16 residues in the CDR3. Germline lookup yields CDR1 DFQATT and CDR2 SNEGSKA (reference sequence). The DNA of the CDR3 is TGCAGTGCTAGAGATCGGGGGGTACGGTCCTACAATGAGCAGTTCTTC. Encoded protein: CSARDRGVRSYNEQFF.

This clonotype appeared many times. The rearrangement joins TRBV27 to TRBJ1-2, with TRBD1 as a possible D gene (5 bases). Per germline, CDR1 MNHEY and CDR2 SMNVEV (reference sequence). This CDR3 spans 13 amino acids. V was trimmed by 6 bases and J by 4 bases, leaving 12 bases between them. The CDR3 protein is CASSSGTFYGYTF. CDR3 nucleotide sequence: TGTGCCAGCAGCTCGGGGACGTTCTATGGCTACACCTTC.

The chain couples TRBV6-2 or TRBV6-3 to TRBJ2-7, with D possibly being TRBD2 (6 bases). V lost 2 bases and J lost 2, with 25 bases in between. The CDR3 length is 19 residues. The V gene's germline CDR1 is MNHEY and CDR2 SVGEGT. The DNA for the CDR3 is TGTGCCAGCAGTTACCCCACAAGCGGCGCACCGCGGGGCCCCTACGAGCAGTACTTC. Translated: CASSYPTSGAPRGPYEQYF.

In this sample, this clonotype turned up many times. V gene TRBV5-1 combines with J gene TRBJ1-2, with D hard to call. This CDR3 comprises 14 residues. Deletions cut 4 bases from V and 4 bases from J, with 14 bases between. The V gene's germline CDR1 is SGHRS and CDR2 YFSETQ. CDR3 residues: CASSPPGLGYGYTF. The CDR3 DNA is TGCGCCAGCAGCCCCCCCGGGTTGGGCTATGGCTACACCTTC.

The genes are TRBV6-1 and TRBJ1-5; D is ambiguous. There are 15 residues in the CDR3. Germline loops: CDR1 MNHNS, CDR2 SASEGT. Trimming pared 7 bases from V and 0 bases from J, leaving 13 bases between. This CDR3 reads CASTVLGYSNQPQHF. The CDR3 DNA sequence: TGTGCCAGCACCGTTCTGGGGTATAGCAATCAGCCCCAGCATTTT.

In its sample, this clonotype was seen many times. The CDR3: CASSLGDRRNTEAFF. CDR3 DNA sequence: TGTGCCAGCAGCTTGGGTGACAGGAGGAACACTGAAGCTTTCTTT. V usage is TRBV5-6 and J usage is TRBJ1-1; the D gene is possibly TRBD1 (6 bases). Germline V gives CDR1 SGHDT, CDR2 YYEEEE. This CDR3 comprises 15 residues. Trimming removed 0 bases at V and 1 base at J, with 10 bases between.

This clonotype was counted many times. This chain links TRBV10-2 with TRBJ2-1, with a tentative D call TRBD2 (6 bases). Trimming stripped 4 bases from V and 0 bases from J, with 13 bases between. Germline V lookup: CDR1 WSHSY, CDR2 SAAADI. The CDR3 has 16 residues. The DNA for the CDR3 is TGCGCCAGCAGTGGTCTAGCGCCTAGCTCCTACAATGAGCAGTTCTTC. Translation gives CASSGLAPSSYNEQFF.

This clonotype was detected many times. The chain has TRBV5-1 and TRBJ2-3; D is unclear. V was pared by 3 bases and J by 0 bases, with 11 bases between. CDR3 length: 15 amino acids. Germline CDR1 reads SGHRS; CDR2 reads YFSETQ. The CDR3 here is CASSSNSRSTDTQYF. The CDR3 DNA follows: TGCGCCAGCAGCTCGAACTCCCGAAGCACAGATACGCAGTATTTT.

The chain has TRBV24-1 and TRBJ2-3; D uncertain. Trimming removed 12 bases at V and 2 bases at J, with 11 bases between. The CDR3 loop spans 12 amino acids. CDR1 and CDR2 (germline): KGHDR, SFDVKD. CDR3 protein: CAAATFTDTQYF. For the CDR3, the DNA is TGTGCCGCCGCCACTTTCACAGATACGCAGTATTTT.

This clonotype was picked up many times. This chain's CDR3 is CSARDNRAYQPQHF. As DNA, the CDR3 is TGCAGTGCTAGAGATAACAGGGCGTATCAGCCCCAGCATTTT. The rearrangement uses TRBV20-1 and TRBJ1-5; TRBD1 might be the D (6 bases). The germline V and J ends were trimmed by 0 bases and 5 bases, with 11 bases remaining between them. The CDR3 extends over 14 amino acids. CDR1 is DFQATT and CDR2 is SNEGSKA in the germline V gene (reference sequence).

This clonotype was recorded many times. The chain employs TRBV29-1 and TRBJ2-1, with TRBD2 matching 8 bases. With 1 base clipped from V and 4 bases from J, the junction kept 12 bases outside the gene matches. The CDR3 sequence is 17 residues long. Germline V gene data show CDR1 as SQVTM and CDR2 as ANQGSEA. CDR3 nucleotides: TGCAGCGTTGAAGCGGTGATGACGGGAGGGCGTTACAATGAGCAGTTCTTC. This translates into CSVEAVMTGGRYNEQFF.

This clonotype was seen ten or more times. This chain joins TRBV7-6 and TRBJ2-3, with 14 bases aligning to TRBD2. This CDR3 contains 18 residues. Germline CDR1 reads SGHVS; CDR2 reads FNYEAQ. The ends lost 1 base at V and 5 bases at J; junction bases unmatched: 8. The chain's CDR3 is CASSLDPTSGRARDTQYF. Here the CDR3 DNA reads TGTGCCAGCAGCTTAGACCCGACTAGCGGGAGGGCCAGAGATACGCAGTATTTT.

This clonotype was observed many times. The rearrangement links TRBV11-2 to TRBJ2-1, with 8 positions matching TRBD1. This CDR3 is built from 16 residues. Germline V gives CDR1 SGHAT, CDR2 FQNNGV. J was trimmed by 2 bases and V by 0 bases; bases with no gene match: 3. The CDR3: CASSLEWTGTYNEQFF. As DNA, the CDR3 is TGTGCCAGCAGCTTAGAGTGGACAGGGACCTACAATGAGCAGTTCTTC. Supplemented by reference TRBV11-2 and TRBJ2-1, the full variable domain reads EAGVAQSPRYKIIEKRQSVAFWCNPISGHATLYWYQQILGQGPKLLIQFQNNGVVDDSQLPKDRFSAERLKGVDSTLKIQPAKLEDSAVYLCASSLEWTGTYNEQFFGPGTRLTVL.

This clonotype was seen ten or more times. The gene calls are TRBV29-1 and TRBJ2-5, with D possibly matching TRBD2 (6 bases). V was cut by 8 bases and J by 4 bases, with 20 bases left in between. Germline-derived CDR1 and CDR2 are SQVTM and ANQGSEA. The CDR3 sequence is 14 residues long. For the CDR3, the DNA is TGCAGCTCCGAGGGTCTGGGGGGAGGAGAGACCCAGTACTTC. This codes for CSSEGLGGGETQYF.

The table lists this clonotype with many counts. The chain uses TRBV11-2 and TRBJ1-1; a possible D gene is TRBD1 (5 bases). This CDR3 is 12 amino acids long. V was shortened by 2 bases and J by 8 bases, with 9 bases between the two germline ends. Germline values: CDR1 SGHAT, CDR2 FQNNGV. The CDR3 nucleotides read TGTGCCAGCAGCTTATGGGGCTGGGAAGCTTTCTTT. Its translation is CASSLWGWEAFF.

J is TRBJ1-5 and V is TRBV20-1; the D is unclear. This CDR3 is built from 14 residues. V gave up 3 bases and J gave up 4 bases, with 13 bases separating them. From germline, CDR1 is DFQATT and CDR2 SNEGSKA (reference sequence). CDR3 coding DNA: TGCAGTGCTAGGCTTGGGCCTTCGAATCAGCCCCAGCATTTT. Protein sequence: CSARLGPSNQPQHF.